The 26 T cell receptor beta chains in this list originate from one sample, sequenced in a study of blood T cell repertoires in COVID-19. Clones were sequenced by immunoSEQ multiplex PCR, and TCRdb holds only the in-frame ones, with some missing. The sample includes roughly 250,000 clones, 75% to 95% of them seen just once. The sequencing input was PBMCs or T cells enriched from blood (not recorded which). The receptors come from a woman aged 18-29 years who had recovered from COVID-19.

This clone has only one observation. The V and J genes are TRBV15 and TRBJ2-7; D is possibly TRBD1 (6 bases). CDR1 is LNHNV and CDR2 is YYDKDF in the germline V gene (reference sequence). Trimming left V 1 base short and J 7 bases short, with 17 bases between. This CDR3 comprises 15 residues. CDR3 in amino acids: CATSRVTGYPKEQYF. CDR3 sequence (DNA): TGTGCCACCAGCAGAGTTACAGGGTATCCAAAAGAGCAGTACTTC.

The V gene is TRBV18, the J gene TRBJ2-5; 8 nucleotides agree with TRBD2. This CDR3 contains 14 residues. The V gene's germline CDR1 is KGHSH and CDR2 LQKENI. J was trimmed by 1 base and V by 8 bases; bases with no gene match: 6. The CDR3 spells CASGSRGGQETQYF. The CDR3 region has the DNA TGTGCCAGCGGATCCCGGGGGGGCCAAGAGACCCAGTACTTC.

This clone has just one count. The chain recombines TRBV18 with TRBJ1-1; unclear D gene. The CDR3 contains 13 residues. The ends were cut back, 3 bases at V and 5 bases at J, with 10 bases in the middle. CDR1 is KGHSH, CDR2 LQKENI, per germline. The CDR3 loop reads CASSPSRVTEAFF. Written as DNA, the CDR3 is TGTGCCAGCTCACCGTCTCGGGTTACTGAAGCTTTCTTT.

The chain couples TRBV5-4 to TRBJ2-7, with 9 bases aligning to TRBD2. This CDR3 region has 14 residues. Germline V CDR1 and CDR2: SGHNT, YYREEE (reference sequence). With V trimmed by 4 bases and J by 1 base, 3 bases remained unmatched. The CDR3 here is CASSRTSDSYEQYF. The DNA for the CDR3 is TGTGCCAGCAGCCGGACTAGCGATTCCTACGAGCAGTACTTC.

CDR3 residues: CASSSTGEGYEQYF. The CDR3 region has the DNA TGTGCCAGCAGCTCAACAGGGGAAGGGTACGAGCAGTACTTC. The chain has TRBV7-9 and TRBJ2-7; 7 nucleotides agree with TRBD1. Germline V lookup: CDR1 SEHNR, CDR2 FQNEAQ (reference sequence). V lost 4 bases and J lost 4; bases outside the gene matches: 7. The CDR3 runs to 14 residues.

This chain uses TRBV9 with TRBJ2-1; possible D gene TRBD1, 6 bases. Germline-derived CDR1 and CDR2 are SGDLS and YYNGEE. The CDR3 covers 13 residues. V dropped 3 bases and J dropped 6 bases, with 10 bases sitting between them. The CDR3 sequence: CASSGGRVNEQFF. The CDR3 region has the DNA TGTGCCAGCAGCGGGGGGCGGGTCAATGAGCAGTTCTTC.

V is TRBV20-1 and J is TRBJ2-2; 7 nucleotides match TRBD1. Per the germline V gene, CDR1 is DFQATT and CDR2 is SNEGSKA (reference sequence). Trimming removed 3 bases from V and 1 base from J; junction bases left unmatched: 8. The CDR3 spans 16 residues. The CDR3 loop is CSASEEGAVNTGELFF. The CDR3 DNA reads as TGCAGTGCTAGTGAAGAGGGGGCGGTGAACACCGGGGAGCTGTTTTTT.

The V gene is TRBV10-3, the J gene TRBJ1-1, with unresolved D. Looked up from germline, CDR1 is ENHRY and CDR2 is SYGVKD. Deletions cut 4 bases from V and 1 base from J, with 4 bases between. This CDR3 comprises 12 residues. CDR3 in amino acids: CAISGGNTEAFF. The CDR3 DNA reads TGTGCCATCAGTGGCGGGAACACTGAAGCTTTCTTT.

V is TRBV18 and J is TRBJ1-5; tentatively, D is TRBD1 (6 bases). Looked up from germline, CDR1 is KGHSH and CDR2 is LQKENI. The CDR3 runs 15 residues. V shed 3 bases and J shed 0 bases, with 9 bases lying between them. Here the CDR3 DNA reads TGTGCCAGCTCACCGGACAGTAATAGCAATCAGCCCCAGCATTTT. It translates to CASSPDSNSNQPQHF.

CDR3 loop: CASSQGTTRSNQPQHF. The CDR3 bases are TGCGCCAGCAGCCAAGGAACTACAAGGAGCAATCAGCCCCAGCATTTT. V gene TRBV4-1 combines with J gene TRBJ1-5; no definite D call. Germline V gene sequence: CDR1 MGHRA, CDR2 YSYEKL. Between the trimmed V and J ends, which lost 1 base and 1 base, there was a span of 11 bases. CDR3 length: 16 residues.

This chain links TRBV20-1 with TRBJ2-7, with D possibly being TRBD1 (6 bases). Trimming took off 3 bases at V and 0 bases at J, with 12 bases between the two ends. Germline loops: CDR1 DFQATT, CDR2 SNEGSKA (reference sequence). The CDR3 is made up of 14 amino acids. This CDR3 is CSASLRGSSYEQYF. CDR3 nucleotides: TGCAGTGCTAGTCTAAGGGGGTCCTCCTACGAGCAGTACTTC.

A note on this clone: The junction and the germline gene differ at one end; a read error may be behind it. The gene calls are TRBV7-7 and TRBJ2-2, with D perhaps TRBD1 (5 bases). CDR1 and CDR2 (germline): SSHAT, FNYEAQ (reference sequence). CDR3 length: 14 amino acids. This chain's CDR3 is CASSLDRNTGELFF. CDR3 sequence (DNA): TGTGCTAGCAGCTTAGACAGGAACACCGGGGAGCTGTTTTTT.

The CDR3 DNA reads as TGTGCCATCAGGGGGACATCTGGGACTGAAGCTTTCTTT. It codes for CAIRGTSGTEAFF. The V and J genes are TRBV10-3 and TRBJ1-1, with a weak D call TRBD1 (6 bases). The CDR3 spans 13 residues. Trimming stripped 6 bases from V and 5 bases from J, with 13 bases between. Germline CDR1 and CDR2: ENHRY and SYGVKD.

The rearrangement uses TRBV9 and TRBJ2-5, with D perhaps TRBD2 (6 bases). V was trimmed by 0 bases and J by 5 bases, leaving 8 bases between them. The V gene's germline CDR1 is SGDLS and CDR2 YYNGEE. There are 13 residues in the CDR3. DNA for the CDR3: TGTGCCAGCAGCGTAGTGGGGGGTGAGACCCAGTACTTC. Translation gives CASSVVGGETQYF.

The rearrangement uses TRBV7-9 and TRBJ1-1, with 9 bases aligning to TRBD1. V shed 5 bases, J shed 3 bases, and the junction held 10 bases outside the gene matches. There are 16 residues in the CDR3. Germline V CDR1 and CDR2: SEHNR, FQNEAQ (reference sequence). In nucleotides, the CDR3 is TGTGCCAGCAGCCCAAATAGACAGGGGGTCGACACTGAAGCTTTCTTT. This gives the protein CASSPNRQGVDTEAFF.

This chain connects TRBV11-2 to TRBJ2-2; TRBD1 aligns across 10 bases. Germline-derived CDR1 and CDR2 are SGHAT and FQNNGV. J lost 0 bases, V lost 8 bases, and 0 bases had no gene match. This CDR3 comprises 14 residues. The CDR3 nucleotides are TGTGCCAGCGGGACAGGGGCGAACACCGGGGAGCTGTTTTTT. Its translation: CASGTGANTGELFF.

This clone appeared a few times. The V and J genes are TRBV11-2 and TRBJ1-3; unclear D gene. The V end was cut by 2 bases, the J end by 2 bases, with 7 bases between. The CDR3 extends over 14 amino acids. Germline CDR1 reads SGHAT; CDR2 reads FQNNGV. In nucleotides, the CDR3 is TGTGCCAGCAGCTTACGAGGGACTGGAAACACCATATATTTT. It encodes CASSLRGTGNTIYF.

This chain uses TRBV6-1 with TRBJ2-1; TRBD2 might be the D (5 bases). Per germline, CDR1 MNHNS and CDR2 SASEGT. The ends were cut back, 0 bases at V and 1 base at J, with 13 bases in the middle. This CDR3 has 17 residues. CDR3 loop: CASSEAPPADSYNEQFF. Here the CDR3 DNA reads TGTGCCAGCAGTGAAGCGCCCCCAGCGGATTCCTACAATGAGCAGTTCTTC.

The chain combines TRBV29-1 with TRBJ1-2; possible D gene TRBD1, 5 bases. V was pared by 4 bases and J by 8 bases, with 17 bases between. The CDR3 loop spans 13 amino acids. CDR1 and CDR2 from the germline V gene are SQVTM and ANQGSEA. The CDR3 spells CSVAYQGALGYTF. The CDR3 region has the DNA TGCAGCGTTGCCTACCAAGGGGCTTTAGGCTACACCTTC.

The V call is TRBV7-2, the J call TRBJ1-2; D gene unclear. Germline V gene sequence: CDR1 SGHTA, CDR2 FQGNSA. Trimming left V 5 bases short and J 0 bases short, with 10 bases between. This CDR3 comprises 14 residues. This CDR3 is CASSQRWSNYGYTF. CDR3 coding DNA: TGTGCCAGCAGCCAGCGGTGGTCTAACTATGGCTACACCTTC.

The V gene is TRBV4-3, the J gene TRBJ1-3; maybe TRBD1 (6 bases). Deletions cut 0 bases from V and 9 bases from J, with 21 bases between. From germline, CDR1 is LGHNA and CDR2 YSLEER. The CDR3 covers 17 residues. The CDR3 nucleotides read TGCGCCAGCAGCCAAGAATCTTGGTCAGGGGATCGGGCCACCATATATTTT. Protein sequence: CASSQESWSGDRATIYF.

The CDR3: CASSSGQGRRGYTF. Here the CDR3 DNA reads TGTGCCAGCAGTTCGGGACAGGGGAGACGTGGCTACACCTTC. This sequence joins TRBV27 and TRBJ1-2; 10 nucleotides agree with TRBD1. Germline V CDR1 and CDR2: MNHEY, SMNVEV (reference sequence). Trimming cost V 4 bases and J 7 bases; bases outside gene matches: 6. The CDR3 is made up of 14 amino acids.

The chain is built from TRBV9 and TRBJ2-1; 10 bases match TRBD2. Trimming at V came to 0 bases and at J to 7 bases, leaving 4 bases not matched to a gene. The length of the CDR3 is 15 residues. Germline V gene lookup returns CDR1 SGDLS and CDR2 YYNGEE. DNA for the CDR3: TGTGCCAGCAGCGTAGCTAGCGGGAGAGTGAATGAGCAGTTCTTC. Protein product: CASSVASGRVNEQFF.

The genes are TRBV3-1 (or the pseudogene TRBV3-2) and TRBJ2-1, with 8 bases lining up with TRBD1. This CDR3 is built from 16 residues. The germline CDR1 and CDR2 sequences are LGHDT and YNNKEL (reference sequence). V gave up 3 bases and J gave up 5 bases; unmatched junction bases: 9. CDR3 residues: CASSHRTGRTDNEQFF. In nucleotides, the CDR3 is TGTGCCAGCAGCCACCGGACAGGGAGGACGGACAATGAGCAGTTCTTC.

V gene TRBV27 combines with J gene TRBJ2-7; 8 bases match TRBD2. The V segment lost 2 bases and the J segment 3 bases; nucleotides outside the gene matches: 6. From germline, CDR1 is MNHEY and CDR2 SMNVEV (reference sequence). The CDR3 covers 15 residues. Here the CDR3 DNA reads TGTGCCAGCAGTTTAAAAAGCGGGAGCGGCTACGAGCAGTACTTC. Protein product: CASSLKSGSGYEQYF.

V is TRBV7-9 and J is TRBJ1-2; 12 bases fit TRBD1. Germline CDR1 and CDR2: SEHNR and FQNEAQ (reference sequence). V lost 6 bases, J lost 7 bases, and 6 bases stayed unmatched. CDR3 length: 14 residues. CDR3 in DNA: TGTGCCAGCAGAGAGGGGACAGGGGGCGGTGGCTACACCTTC. Its translation: CASREGTGGGGYTF. The full variable domain, completed using reference TRBV7-9 and TRBJ1-2, is DTGVSQNPRHKITKRGQNVTFRCDPISEHNRLYWYRQTLGQGPEFLTYFQNEAQLEKSRLLSDRFSAERPKGSFSTLEIQRTEQGDSAMYLCASREGTGGGGYTFGSGTRLTVV.